This note documents a single TCR beta chain sequence. Its antigen is not known. What was sequenced on ten immunoSEQ deep assay plates was unsorted PBMC DNA. Original handling: Filtering differed because ImmunoSEQ produced junction-only sequences that carried no quality scores. The table came from immunoSEQ multiplex PCR; TCRdb's copy has only in-frame clones and leaves some out. That table gives V, J and clone size, and the DNA gave D and trimming. The table shows approximately 500,000 clones, with roughly 80% occurring only once. The sample is drawn from a study of shared clonotypes between healthy human individuals. General study findings and limits: An expected dependence of interdonor clonotype sharing on sequencing depth was noted.

The CDR3 totals 15 residues. V gave up 6 bases and J gave up 7 bases; unmatched junction bases: 10. Germline V gene sequence: CDR1 SQVTM, CDR2 ANQGSEA. The specimen sequenced was PBMCs. V and J are TRBV29-1 and TRBJ2-1; 12 bases map to TRBD2. This TCR came from a woman between 35 and 50 years old in good health. Some clones in this sample may be carry-over from other donors' samples. The CDR3 nucleotides read TGCAGCGTGGATCCTAGCGGGAGGGCCTTGAATGAGCAGTTCTTC. Translating it yields CSVDPSGRALNEQFF.